This TCR beta chain was found in a study of cytomegalovirus exposure and HLA in healthy donors. Study context: Among roughly 180 million T cells, an earlier analysis found approximately 110 million unique TCR beta sequences.

Trimming left V 0 bases short and J 0 bases short, with 14 bases between. The CDR3 is made up of 17 amino acids. The PCR ran on 60 Vbeta and 13 Jbeta primers. As handled by the study authors: Around 11 million of 65 million to 95 million unique TCR beta chains were shared, per a later count. The protocol was immunoSEQ multiplex PCR, while the TCRdb copy is restricted to in-frame clones and leaves out a portion. That table gives V, J and clone size, and the DNA gave D and trimming. The table includes under 200,000 clones, around 80% detected once. The source of this sequence is a man aged 35 to 55 in good health and CMV-seronegative. Material: PBMCs. The chain carries TRBV23-1 and TRBJ1-1; TRBD1 might be the D (5 bases). TRBV23-1 is sorted into the ORF group, with uncertain function. The DNA for the CDR3 is TGCGCCAGCAGTCAATCGGGGCGGGAGGGGATGAACACTGAAGCTTTCTTT. Translated, it gives CASSQSGREGMNTEAFF.